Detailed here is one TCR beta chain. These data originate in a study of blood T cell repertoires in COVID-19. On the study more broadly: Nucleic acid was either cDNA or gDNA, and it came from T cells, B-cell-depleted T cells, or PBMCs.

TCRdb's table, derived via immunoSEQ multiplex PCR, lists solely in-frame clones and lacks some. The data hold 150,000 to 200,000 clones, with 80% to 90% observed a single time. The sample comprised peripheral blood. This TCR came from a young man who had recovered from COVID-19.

The CDR3 region has the DNA TGTGCCAGCAGCTCGGGACAGGGTTTGATCGAGCAGTACTTC. It encodes CASSSGQGLIEQYF. The chain carries TRBV11-2 and TRBJ2-7; 9 nucleotides line up with TRBD1. CDR1 SGHAT and CDR2 FQNNGV come from the germline V gene. The length of the CDR3 is 14 residues. V was clipped by 4 bases and J by 6 bases; unmatched bases: 7. Looking up the rest from reference TRBV11-2 and TRBJ2-7 gives the full variable domain: EAGVAQSPRYKIIEKRQSVAFWCNPISGHATLYWYQQILGQGPKLLIQFQNNGVVDDSQLPKDRFSAERLKGVDSTLKIQPAKLEDSAVYLCASSSGQGLIEQYFGPGTRLTVT.